Here is one TCR beta chain with its context. CDR3 length: 14 amino acids. Trimming took 3 bases from V and 4 from J, leaving 12 bases between them. The germline CDR1 and CDR2 sequences are LNHDA and SQIVND (reference sequence). The sample belongs to a study of shared T cell receptors in the human thymus. Some clones are missing from TCRdb's copy, which holds only in-frame ones; the method was immunoSEQ multiplex PCR. The sample holds about 380,000 clones, approximately 95% seen once. Sequenced: thymocytes. The TCR sequence derives from a human donor. The chain combines TRBV19 with TRBJ1-1, with a possible D match to TRBD1 (5 bases). The CDR3 loop is CASSIWDLGTEAFF. DNA of the CDR3: TGTGCCAGTAGTATCTGGGACTTAGGCACTGAAGCTTTCTTT.